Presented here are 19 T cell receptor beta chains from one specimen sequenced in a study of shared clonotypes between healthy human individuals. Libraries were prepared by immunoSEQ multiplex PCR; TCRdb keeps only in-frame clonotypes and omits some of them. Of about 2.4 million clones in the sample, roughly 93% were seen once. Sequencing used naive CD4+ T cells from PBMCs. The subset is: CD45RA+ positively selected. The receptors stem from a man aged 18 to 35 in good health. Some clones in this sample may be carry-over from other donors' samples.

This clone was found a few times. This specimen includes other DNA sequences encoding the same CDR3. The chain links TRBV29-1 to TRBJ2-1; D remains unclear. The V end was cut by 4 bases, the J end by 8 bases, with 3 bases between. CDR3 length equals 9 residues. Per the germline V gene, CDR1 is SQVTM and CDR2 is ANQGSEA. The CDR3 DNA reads TGCAGCGTTGGCGATGAGCAGTTCTTC. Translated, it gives CSVGDEQFF.

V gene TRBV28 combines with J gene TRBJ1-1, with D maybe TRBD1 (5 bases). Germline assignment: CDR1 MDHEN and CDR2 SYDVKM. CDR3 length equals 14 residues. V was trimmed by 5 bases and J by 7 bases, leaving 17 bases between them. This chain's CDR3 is CASSTTGRLNEAFF. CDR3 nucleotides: TGTGCCAGCAGTACCACAGGCCGGTTGAATGAAGCTTTCTTT.

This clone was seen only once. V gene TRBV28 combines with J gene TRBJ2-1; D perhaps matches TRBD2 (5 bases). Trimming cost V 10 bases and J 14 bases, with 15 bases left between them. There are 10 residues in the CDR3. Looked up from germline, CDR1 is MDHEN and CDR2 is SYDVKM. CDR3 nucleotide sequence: TGTGCCACCGGCGGGCTGGGGAAGTTCTTC. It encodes CATGGLGKFF.

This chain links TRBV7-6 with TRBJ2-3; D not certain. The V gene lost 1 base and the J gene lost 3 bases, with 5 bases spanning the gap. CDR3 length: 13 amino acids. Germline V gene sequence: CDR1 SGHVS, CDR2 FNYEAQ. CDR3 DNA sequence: TGTGCCAGCAGCTTAGGCGAGACAGATACGCAGTATTTT. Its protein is CASSLGETDTQYF.

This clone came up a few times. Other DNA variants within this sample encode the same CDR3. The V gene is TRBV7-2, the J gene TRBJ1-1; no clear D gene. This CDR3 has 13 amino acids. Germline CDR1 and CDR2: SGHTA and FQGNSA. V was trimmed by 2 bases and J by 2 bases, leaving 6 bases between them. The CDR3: CASSLRPNTEAFF. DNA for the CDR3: TGTGCCAGCAGCTTAAGGCCCAACACTGAAGCTTTCTTT.

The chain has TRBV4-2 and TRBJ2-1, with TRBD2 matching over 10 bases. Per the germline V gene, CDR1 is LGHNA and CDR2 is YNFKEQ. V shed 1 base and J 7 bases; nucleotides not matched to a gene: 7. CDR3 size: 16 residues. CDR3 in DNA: TGTGCCAGCAGCCAAGCAGCAGCGGGAGGGGGAAATGAGCAGTTCTTC. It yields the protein CASSQAAAGGGNEQFF.

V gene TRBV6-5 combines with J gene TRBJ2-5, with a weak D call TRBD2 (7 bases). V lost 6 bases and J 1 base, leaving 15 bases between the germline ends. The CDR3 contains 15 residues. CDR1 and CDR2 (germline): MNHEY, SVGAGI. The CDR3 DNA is TGTGCCAGCAGAAGGGGGAGGGGGGGCCAAGAGACCCAGTACTTC. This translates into CASRRGRGGQETQYF.

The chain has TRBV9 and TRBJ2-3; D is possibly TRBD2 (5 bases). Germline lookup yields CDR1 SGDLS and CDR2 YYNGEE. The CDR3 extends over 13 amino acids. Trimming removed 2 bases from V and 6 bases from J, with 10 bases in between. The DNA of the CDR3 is TGTGCCAGCAGCGTTAGCGTCGGGGATACGCAGTATTTT. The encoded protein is CASSVSVGDTQYF. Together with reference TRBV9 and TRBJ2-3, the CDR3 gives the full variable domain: DSGVTQTPKHLITATGQRVTLRCSPRSGDLSVYWYQQSLDQGLQFLIQYYNGEERAKGNILERFSAQQFPDLHSELNLSSLELGDSALYFCASSVSVGDTQYFGPGTRLTVL.

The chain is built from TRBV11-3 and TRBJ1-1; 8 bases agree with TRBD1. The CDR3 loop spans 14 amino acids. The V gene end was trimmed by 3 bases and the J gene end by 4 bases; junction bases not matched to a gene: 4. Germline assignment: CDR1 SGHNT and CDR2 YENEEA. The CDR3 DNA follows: TGTGCCAGCAGCTTGACAGGGGCTAGCACTGAAGCTTTCTTT. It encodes CASSLTGASTEAFF.

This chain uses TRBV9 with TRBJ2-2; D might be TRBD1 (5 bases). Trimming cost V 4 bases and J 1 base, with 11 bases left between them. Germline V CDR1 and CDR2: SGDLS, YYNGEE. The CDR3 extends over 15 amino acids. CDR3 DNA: TGTGCCAGCAGCTCTACGGACAAGAACACCGGGGAGCTGTTTTTT. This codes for CASSSTDKNTGELFF.

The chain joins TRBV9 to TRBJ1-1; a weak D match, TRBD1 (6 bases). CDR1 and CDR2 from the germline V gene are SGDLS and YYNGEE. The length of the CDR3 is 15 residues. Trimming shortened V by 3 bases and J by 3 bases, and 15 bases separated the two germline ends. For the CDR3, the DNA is TGTGCCAGCAGCGCCGGGGGCGGGTCCCACACTGAAGCTTTCTTT. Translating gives CASSAGGGSHTEAFF. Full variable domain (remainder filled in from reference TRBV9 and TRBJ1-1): DSGVTQTPKHLITATGQRVTLRCSPRSGDLSVYWYQQSLDQGLQFLIQYYNGEERAKGNILERFSAQQFPDLHSELNLSSLELGDSALYFCASSAGGGSHTEAFFGQGTRLTVV.

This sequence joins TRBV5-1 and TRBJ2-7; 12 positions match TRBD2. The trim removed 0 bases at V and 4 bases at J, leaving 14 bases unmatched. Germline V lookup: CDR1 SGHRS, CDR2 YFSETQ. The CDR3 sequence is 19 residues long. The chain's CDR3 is CASSLETSGRPMGGYEQYF. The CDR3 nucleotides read TGCGCCAGCAGCTTGGAAACTAGCGGGAGGCCCATGGGGGGTTACGAGCAGTACTTC.

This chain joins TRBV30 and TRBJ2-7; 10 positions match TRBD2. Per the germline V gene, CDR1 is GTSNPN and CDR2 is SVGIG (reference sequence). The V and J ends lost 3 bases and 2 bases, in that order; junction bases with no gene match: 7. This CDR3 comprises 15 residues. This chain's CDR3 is CAWRAAGGPPYEQYF. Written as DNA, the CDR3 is TGTGCCTGGAGGGCAGCGGGAGGGCCCCCCTACGAGCAGTACTTC.

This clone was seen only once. CDR3 sequence: CASSWDATDTQYF. In DNA, the CDR3 is TGTGCCAGCAGCTGGGACGCCACAGATACGCAGTATTTT. V is TRBV28 and J is TRBJ2-3; D is tentatively TRBD1 or TRBD2 (5 bases each). This CDR3 has 13 amino acids. V was trimmed by 6 bases and J by 2 bases, leaving 9 bases between them. Germline V CDR1 and CDR2: MDHEN, SYDVKM.

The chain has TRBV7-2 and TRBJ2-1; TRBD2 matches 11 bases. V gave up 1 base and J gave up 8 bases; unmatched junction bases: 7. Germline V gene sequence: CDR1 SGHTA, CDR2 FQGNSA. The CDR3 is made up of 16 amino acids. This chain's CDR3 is CASSLVPLAGAHEQFF. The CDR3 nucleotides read TGTGCCAGCAGCTTAGTTCCACTAGCGGGAGCCCATGAGCAGTTCTTC.

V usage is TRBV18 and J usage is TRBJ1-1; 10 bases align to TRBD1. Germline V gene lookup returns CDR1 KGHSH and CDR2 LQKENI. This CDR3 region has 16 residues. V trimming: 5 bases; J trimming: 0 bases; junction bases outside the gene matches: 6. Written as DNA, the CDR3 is TGTGCCAGCTCATCCGGGACAGGGGCCCTGAACACTGAAGCTTTCTTT. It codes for CASSSGTGALNTEAFF.

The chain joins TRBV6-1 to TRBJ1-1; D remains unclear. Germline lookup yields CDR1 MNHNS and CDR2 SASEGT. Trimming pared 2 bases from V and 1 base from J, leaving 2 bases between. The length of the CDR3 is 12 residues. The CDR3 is CASSERNTEAFF. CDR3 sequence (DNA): TGTGCCAGCAGTGAAAGGAACACTGAAGCTTTCTTT.

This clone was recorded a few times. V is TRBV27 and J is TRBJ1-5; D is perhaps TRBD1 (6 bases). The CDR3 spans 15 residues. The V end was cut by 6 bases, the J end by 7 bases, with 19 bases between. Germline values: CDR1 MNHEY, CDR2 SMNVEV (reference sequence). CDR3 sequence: CASRRQADSSQPQHF. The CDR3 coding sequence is TGTGCCAGCAGAAGACAGGCGGACTCCTCCCAGCCCCAGCATTTT.

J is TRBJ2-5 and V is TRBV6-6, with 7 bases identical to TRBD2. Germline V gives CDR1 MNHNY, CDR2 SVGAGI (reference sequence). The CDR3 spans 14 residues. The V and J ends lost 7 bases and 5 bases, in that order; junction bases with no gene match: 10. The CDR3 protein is CASMGGQVEETQYF. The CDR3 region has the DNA TGTGCCAGCATGGGAGGGCAGGTTGAGGAGACCCAGTACTTC.